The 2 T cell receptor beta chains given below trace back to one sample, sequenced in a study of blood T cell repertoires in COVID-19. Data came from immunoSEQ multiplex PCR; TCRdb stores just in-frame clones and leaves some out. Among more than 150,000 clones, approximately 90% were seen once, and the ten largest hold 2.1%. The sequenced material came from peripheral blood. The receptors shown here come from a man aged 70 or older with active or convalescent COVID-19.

CDR3 nucleotides: TGCGCCAGCAGCCAAGGGGTGTCGTACAGGGGTGATGAGACCCAGTACTTC. Translated: CASSQGVSYRGDETQYF. The genes are TRBV4-1 and TRBJ2-5; 7 nucleotides match TRBD1. With V trimmed by 1 base and J by 5 bases, 13 bases remained unmatched. CDR3 length equals 17 residues. Germline CDR1 MGHRA, CDR2 YSYEKL.

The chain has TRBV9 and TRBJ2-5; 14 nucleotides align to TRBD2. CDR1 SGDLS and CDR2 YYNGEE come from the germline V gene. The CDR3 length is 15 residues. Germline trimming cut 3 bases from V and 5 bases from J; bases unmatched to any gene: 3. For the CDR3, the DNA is TGTGCCAGCAGCGGGGGACTAGCGGGAGTTGAGACCCAGTACTTC. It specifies CASSGGLAGVETQYF. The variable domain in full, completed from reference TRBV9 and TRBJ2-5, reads DSGVTQTPKHLITATGQRVTLRCSPRSGDLSVYWYQQSLDQGLQFLIQYYNGEERAKGNILERFSAQQFPDLHSELNLSSLELGDSALYFCASSGGLAGVETQYFGPGTRLLVL.